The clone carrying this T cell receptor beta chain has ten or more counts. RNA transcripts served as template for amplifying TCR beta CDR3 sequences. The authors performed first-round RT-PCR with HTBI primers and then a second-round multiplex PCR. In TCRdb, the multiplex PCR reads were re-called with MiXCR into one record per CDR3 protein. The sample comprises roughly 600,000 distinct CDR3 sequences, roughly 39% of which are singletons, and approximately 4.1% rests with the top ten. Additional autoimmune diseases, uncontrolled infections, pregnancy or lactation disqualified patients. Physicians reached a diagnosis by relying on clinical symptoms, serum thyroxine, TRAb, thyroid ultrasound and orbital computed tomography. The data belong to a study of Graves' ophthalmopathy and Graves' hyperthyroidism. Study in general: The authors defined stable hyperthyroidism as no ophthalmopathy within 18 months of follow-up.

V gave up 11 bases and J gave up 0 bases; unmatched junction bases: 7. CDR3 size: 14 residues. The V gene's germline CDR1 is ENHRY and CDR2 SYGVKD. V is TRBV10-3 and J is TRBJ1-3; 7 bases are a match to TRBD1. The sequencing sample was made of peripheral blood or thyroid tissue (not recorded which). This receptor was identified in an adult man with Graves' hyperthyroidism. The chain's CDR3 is CAVGTESSGNTIYF. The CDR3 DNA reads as TGTGCCGTCGGGACAGAGAGCTCTGGAAACACCATATATTTT.